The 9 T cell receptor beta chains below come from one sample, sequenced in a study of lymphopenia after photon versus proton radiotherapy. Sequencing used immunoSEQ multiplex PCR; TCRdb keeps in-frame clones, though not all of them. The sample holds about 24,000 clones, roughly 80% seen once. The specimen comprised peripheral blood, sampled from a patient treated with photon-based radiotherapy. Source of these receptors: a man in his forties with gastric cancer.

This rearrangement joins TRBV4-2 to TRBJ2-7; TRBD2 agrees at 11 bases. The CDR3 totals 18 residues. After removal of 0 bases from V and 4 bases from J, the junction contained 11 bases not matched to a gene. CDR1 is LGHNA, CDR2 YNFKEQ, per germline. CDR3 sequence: CASSQDRGSGGAFYEQYF. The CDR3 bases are TGTGCCAGCAGCCAAGATCGGGGTAGCGGGGGGGCATTTTACGAGCAGTACTTC.

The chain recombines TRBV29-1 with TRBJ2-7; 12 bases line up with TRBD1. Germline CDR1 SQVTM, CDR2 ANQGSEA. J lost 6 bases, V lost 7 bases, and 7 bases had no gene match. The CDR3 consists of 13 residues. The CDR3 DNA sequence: TGCAGCGCGGACCGGGACAGGGGGCCCGAGCAGTACTTC. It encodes CSADRDRGPEQYF.

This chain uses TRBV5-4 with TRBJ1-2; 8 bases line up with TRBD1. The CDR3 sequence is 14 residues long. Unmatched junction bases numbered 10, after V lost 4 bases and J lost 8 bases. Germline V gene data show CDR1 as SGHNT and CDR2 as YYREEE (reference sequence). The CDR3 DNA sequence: TGTGCCAGCAGCGCACCCGGACAGGGCGGGGGCTACACCTTC. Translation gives CASSAPGQGGGYTF.

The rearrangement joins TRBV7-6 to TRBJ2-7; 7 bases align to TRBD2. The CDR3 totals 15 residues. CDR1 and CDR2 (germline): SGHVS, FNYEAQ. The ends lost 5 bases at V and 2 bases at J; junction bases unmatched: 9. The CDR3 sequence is CASSAGGTMAYEQYF. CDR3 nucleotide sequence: TGTGCCAGCAGCGCCGGGGGGACCATGGCCTACGAGCAGTACTTC.

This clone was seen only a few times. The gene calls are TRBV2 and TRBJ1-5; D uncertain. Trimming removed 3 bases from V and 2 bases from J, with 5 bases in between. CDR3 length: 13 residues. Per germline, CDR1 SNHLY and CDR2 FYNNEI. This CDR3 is CASSEGGNQPQHF. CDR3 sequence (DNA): TGTGCCAGCAGTGAGGGAGGCAATCAGCCCCAGCATTTT.

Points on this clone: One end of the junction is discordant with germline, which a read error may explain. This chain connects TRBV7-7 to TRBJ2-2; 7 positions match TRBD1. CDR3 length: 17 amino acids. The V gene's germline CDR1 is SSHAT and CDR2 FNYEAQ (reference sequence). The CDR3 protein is CASSLGSGTANTGELFF. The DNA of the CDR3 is TGTGCTAGCAGCTTGGGCTCCGGGACAGCAAACACCGGGGAGCTGTTTTTT. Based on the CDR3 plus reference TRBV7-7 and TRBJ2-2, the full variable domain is GAGVSQSPRYKVTKRGQDVTLRCDPISSHATLYWYQQALGQGPEFLTYFNYEAQPDKSGLPSDRFSAERPEGSISTLTIQRTEQRDSAMYRCASSLGSGTANTGELFFGEGSRLTVL.

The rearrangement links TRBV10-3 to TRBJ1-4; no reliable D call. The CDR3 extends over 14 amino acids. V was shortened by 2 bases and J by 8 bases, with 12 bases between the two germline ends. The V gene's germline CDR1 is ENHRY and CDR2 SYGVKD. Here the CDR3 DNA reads TGTGCCATCAGTGAGGTGGGTTTTGGAGAAAAACTGTTTTTT. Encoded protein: CAISEVGFGEKLFF.

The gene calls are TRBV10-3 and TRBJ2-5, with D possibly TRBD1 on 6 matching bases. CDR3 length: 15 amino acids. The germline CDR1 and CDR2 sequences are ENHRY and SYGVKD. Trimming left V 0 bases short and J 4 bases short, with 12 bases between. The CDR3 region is CAISESLGGGETQYF. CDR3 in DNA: TGTGCCATCAGTGAGTCTCTTGGGGGCGGAGAGACCCAGTACTTC.

CDR3 bases: TGTGCCAGCGGATCATCAAGAGGCACCGGGGAGCTGTTTTTT. This translates into CASGSSRGTGELFF. The V call is TRBV11-2, the J call TRBJ2-2, with D unclear. The CDR3 is made up of 14 amino acids. In germline, CDR1 is SGHAT, CDR2 FQNNGV. V lost 8 bases to trimming and J lost 4 bases, with 14 bases between them.